The sample holds many counts of the clone carrying this T cell receptor beta chain. Germline assignment: CDR1 SGHRS and CDR2 YFSETQ. The CDR3 runs to 16 residues. Trimming removed 4 bases from V and 3 bases from J; junction bases left unmatched: 6. The time point was: newly diagnosed GD, antithyroid drugs for less than 3 months. PBMC-extracted RNA yielded the TCR library. This sample was taken from a study of regulatory T cells in long-lasting Graves disease. Through Arm-PCR of CDR3 regions and iRepertoire HTBI primers, TCR beta libraries were built. One entry per CDR3 protein results from TCRdb running MiXCR on the multiplex PCR reads. Of 450,000 to 600,000 distinct CDR3 sequences listed, roughly 13% are singletons. The same sample was also used in a study of T cells in Graves' hyperthyroidism and ophthalmopathy.

The rearrangement uses TRBV5-1 and TRBJ2-3; TRBD2 aligns across 12 bases. Sequencing was performed on peripheral blood mononuclear cells (PBMCs), taken at new diagnosis, from a patient treated with antithyroid drugs. This TCR was recovered from a man aged 25-40 years with Graves disease. CDR3: CASSRVTSGGTDTQYF. The CDR3 DNA follows: TGCGCCAGCAGCCGAGTGACTAGCGGGGGTACAGATACGCAGTATTTT.